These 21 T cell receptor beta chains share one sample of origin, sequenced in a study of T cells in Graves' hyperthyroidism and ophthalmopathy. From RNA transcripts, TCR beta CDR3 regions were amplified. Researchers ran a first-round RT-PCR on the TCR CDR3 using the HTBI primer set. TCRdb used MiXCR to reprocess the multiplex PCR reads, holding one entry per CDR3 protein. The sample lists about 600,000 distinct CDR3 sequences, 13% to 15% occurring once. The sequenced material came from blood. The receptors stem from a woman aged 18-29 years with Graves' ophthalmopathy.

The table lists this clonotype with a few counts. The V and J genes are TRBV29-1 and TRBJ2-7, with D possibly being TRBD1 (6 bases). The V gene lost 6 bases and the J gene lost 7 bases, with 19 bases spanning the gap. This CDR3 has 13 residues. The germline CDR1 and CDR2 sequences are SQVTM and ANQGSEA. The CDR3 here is CSVGRGIPSEQYF. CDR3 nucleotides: TGCAGCGTGGGCAGGGGCATTCCATCGGAGCAGTACTTC.

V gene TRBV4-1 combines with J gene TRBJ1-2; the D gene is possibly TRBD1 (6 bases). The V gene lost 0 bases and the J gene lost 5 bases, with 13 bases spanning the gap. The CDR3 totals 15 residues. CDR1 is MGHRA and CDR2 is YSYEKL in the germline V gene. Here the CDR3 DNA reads TGCGCCAGCAGCCAAGATCCAGGGGTCGAATATGGCTACACCTTC. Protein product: CASSQDPGVEYGYTF.

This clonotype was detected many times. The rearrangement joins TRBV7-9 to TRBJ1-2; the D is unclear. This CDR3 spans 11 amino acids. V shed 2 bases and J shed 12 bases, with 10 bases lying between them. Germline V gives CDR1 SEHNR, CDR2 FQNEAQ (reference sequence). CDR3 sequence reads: CASSLQVPDTF. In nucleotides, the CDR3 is TGTGCCAGCAGCTTACAAGTTCCGGACACCTTC.

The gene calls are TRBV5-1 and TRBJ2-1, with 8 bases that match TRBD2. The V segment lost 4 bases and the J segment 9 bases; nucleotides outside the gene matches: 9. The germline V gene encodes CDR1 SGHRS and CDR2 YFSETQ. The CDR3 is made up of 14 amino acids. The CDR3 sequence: CASSLLAGGLEQFF. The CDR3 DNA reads TGCGCCAGCAGCCTTCTAGCGGGCGGGCTTGAGCAGTTCTTC.

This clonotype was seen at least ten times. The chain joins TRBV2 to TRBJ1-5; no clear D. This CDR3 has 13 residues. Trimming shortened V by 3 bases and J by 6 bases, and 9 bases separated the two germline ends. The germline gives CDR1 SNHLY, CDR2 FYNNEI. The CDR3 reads CASSEGGGQPQHF. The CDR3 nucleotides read TGTGCCAGCAGTGAGGGCGGAGGTCAGCCCCAGCATTTT.

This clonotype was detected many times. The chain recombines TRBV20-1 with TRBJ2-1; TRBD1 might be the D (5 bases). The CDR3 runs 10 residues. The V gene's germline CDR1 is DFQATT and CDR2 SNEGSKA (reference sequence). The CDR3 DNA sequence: TGCAGCCTACAGGTCGATGAGCAGTTCTTC. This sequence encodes CSLQVDEQFF.

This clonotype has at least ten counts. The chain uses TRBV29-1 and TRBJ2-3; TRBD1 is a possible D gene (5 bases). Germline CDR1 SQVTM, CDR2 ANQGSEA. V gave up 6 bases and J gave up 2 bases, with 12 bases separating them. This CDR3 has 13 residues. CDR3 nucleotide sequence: TGCAGCGTGCTAAGGGGTTCCACAGATACGCAGTATTTT. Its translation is CSVLRGSTDTQYF.

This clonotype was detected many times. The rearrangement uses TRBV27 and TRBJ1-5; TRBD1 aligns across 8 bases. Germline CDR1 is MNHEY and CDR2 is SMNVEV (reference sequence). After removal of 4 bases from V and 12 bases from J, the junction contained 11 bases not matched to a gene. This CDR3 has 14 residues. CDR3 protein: CASSSGGGGQIQHF. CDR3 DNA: TGTGCCAGCAGTTCAGGGGGCGGAGGCCAAATCCAGCATTTT.

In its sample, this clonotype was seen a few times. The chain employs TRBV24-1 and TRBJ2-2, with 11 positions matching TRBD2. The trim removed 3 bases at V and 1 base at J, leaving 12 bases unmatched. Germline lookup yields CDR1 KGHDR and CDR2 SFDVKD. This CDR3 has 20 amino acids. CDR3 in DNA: TGTGCCACCAGTGATCCAATAGGGACTAGCGGAGACAAGAACACCGGGGAGCTGTTTTTT. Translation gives CATSDPIGTSGDKNTGELFF.

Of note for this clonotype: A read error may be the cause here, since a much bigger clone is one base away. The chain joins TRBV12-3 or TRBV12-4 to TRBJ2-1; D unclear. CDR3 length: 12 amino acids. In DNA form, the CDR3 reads TGTGCCAGCAGCACACGGAGAGGTGAGCGGTTCTTC. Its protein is CASSTRRGERFF.

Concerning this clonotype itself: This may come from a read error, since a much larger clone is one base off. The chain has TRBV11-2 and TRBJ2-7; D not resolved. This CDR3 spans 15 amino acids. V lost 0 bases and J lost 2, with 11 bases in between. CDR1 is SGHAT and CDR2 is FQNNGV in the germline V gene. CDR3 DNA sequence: TGTGCCAGCAGCTTAGAGAAGGGTGCCCCCTACGAGCAGTACTTC. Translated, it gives CASSLEKGAPYEQYF. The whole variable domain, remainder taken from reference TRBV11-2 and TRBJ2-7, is EAGVAQSPRYKIIEKRQSVAFWCNPISGHATLYWYQQILGQGPKLLIQFQNNGVVDDSQLPKDRFSAERLKGVDSTLKIQPAKLEDSAVYLCASSLEKGAPYEQYFGPGTRLTVT.

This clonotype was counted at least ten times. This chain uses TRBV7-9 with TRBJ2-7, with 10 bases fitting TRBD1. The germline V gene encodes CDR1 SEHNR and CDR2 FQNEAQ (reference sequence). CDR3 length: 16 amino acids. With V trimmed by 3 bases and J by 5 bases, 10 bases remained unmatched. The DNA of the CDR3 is TGTGCCAGCAGCTTGGGGGACAGGGGCTGGTGGGACGAGCAGTACTTC. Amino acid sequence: CASSLGDRGWWDEQYF.

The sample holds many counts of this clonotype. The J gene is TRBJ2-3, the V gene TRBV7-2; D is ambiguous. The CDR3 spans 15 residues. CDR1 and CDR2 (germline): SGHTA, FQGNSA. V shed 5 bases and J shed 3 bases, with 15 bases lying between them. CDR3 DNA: TGTGCCAGCAGCCCATGGGATGTTTCGACAGATACGCAGTATTTT. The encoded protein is CASSPWDVSTDTQYF.

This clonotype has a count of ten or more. CDR3 coding DNA: TGTGCCAGCAGTTCGTCGGGGGTAGCGGGCGGTGAGCAGTTCTTC. Translation: CASSSSGVAGGEQFF. The rearrangement joins TRBV27 to TRBJ2-1; 7 bases are a match to TRBD2. The junction had 12 bases not matched to a gene; V was cut back by 4 bases and J by 9 bases. The CDR3 consists of 15 residues. CDR1 is MNHEY and CDR2 is SMNVEV in the germline V gene (reference sequence).

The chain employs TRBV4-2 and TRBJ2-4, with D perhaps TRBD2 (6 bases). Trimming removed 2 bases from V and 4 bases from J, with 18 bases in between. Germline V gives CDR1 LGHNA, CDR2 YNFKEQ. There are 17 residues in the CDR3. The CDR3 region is CASSQIWASVKKNIQYF. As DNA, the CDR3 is TGTGCCAGCAGCCAAATTTGGGCTAGCGTTAAGAAAAACATTCAGTACTTC.

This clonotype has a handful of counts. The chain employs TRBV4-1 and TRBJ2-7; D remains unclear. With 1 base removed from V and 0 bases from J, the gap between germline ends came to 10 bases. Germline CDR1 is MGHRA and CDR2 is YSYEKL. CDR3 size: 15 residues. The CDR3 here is CASSQVTDSSYEQYF. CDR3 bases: TGCGCCAGCAGCCAAGTAACTGATAGCTCCTACGAGCAGTACTTC.

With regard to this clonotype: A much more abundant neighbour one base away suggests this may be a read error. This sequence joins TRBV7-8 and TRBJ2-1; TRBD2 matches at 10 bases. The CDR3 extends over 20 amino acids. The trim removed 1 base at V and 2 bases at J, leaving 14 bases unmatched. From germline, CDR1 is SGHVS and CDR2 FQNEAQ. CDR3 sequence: CASSLGRWRTSGRTYNEQFF. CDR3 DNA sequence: TGTGCCAGCAGCTTAGGGCGGTGGCGGACTAGCGGCAGAACCTACAATGAGCAGTTCTTC. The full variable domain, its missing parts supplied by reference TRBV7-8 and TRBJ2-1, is GAGVSQSPRYKVAKRGQDVALRCDPISGHVSLFWYQQALGQGPEFLTYFQNEAQLDKSGLPSDRFFAERPEGSVSTLKIQRTQQEDSAVYLCASSLGRWRTSGRTYNEQFFGPGTRLTVL.

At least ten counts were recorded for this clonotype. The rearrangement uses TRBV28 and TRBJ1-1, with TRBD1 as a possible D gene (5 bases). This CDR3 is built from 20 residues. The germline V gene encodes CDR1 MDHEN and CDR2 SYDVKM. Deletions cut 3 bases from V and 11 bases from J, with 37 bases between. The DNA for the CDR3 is TGTGCCAGCAGTTTTTTCCCGGGGAAAACGTCAACCCGGGCCCCTGGGGGGGCTTTCTTT. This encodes CASSFFPGKTSTRAPGGAFF. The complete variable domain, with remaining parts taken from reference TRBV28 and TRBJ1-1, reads DVKVTQSSRYLVKRTGEKVFLECVQDMDHENMFWYRQDPGLGLRLIYFSYDVKMKEKGDIPEGYSVSREKKERFSLILESASTNQTSMYLCASSFFPGKTSTRAPGGAFFGQGTRLTVV.

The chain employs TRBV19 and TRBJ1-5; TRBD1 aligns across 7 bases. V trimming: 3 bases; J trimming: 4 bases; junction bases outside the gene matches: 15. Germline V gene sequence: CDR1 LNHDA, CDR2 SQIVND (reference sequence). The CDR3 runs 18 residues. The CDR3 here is CASSIIRGTGQPNQPQHF. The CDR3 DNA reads TGTGCCAGTAGTATCATAAGGGGCACGGGACAGCCTAATCAGCCCCAGCATTTT.

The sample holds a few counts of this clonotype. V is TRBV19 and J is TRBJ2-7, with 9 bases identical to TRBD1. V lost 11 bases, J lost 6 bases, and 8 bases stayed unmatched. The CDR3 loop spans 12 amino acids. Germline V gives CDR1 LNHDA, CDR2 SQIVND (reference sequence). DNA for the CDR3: TGTGCCGGAAAGGACAGGGGTCGCGAGCAGTACTTC. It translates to CAGKDRGREQYF.

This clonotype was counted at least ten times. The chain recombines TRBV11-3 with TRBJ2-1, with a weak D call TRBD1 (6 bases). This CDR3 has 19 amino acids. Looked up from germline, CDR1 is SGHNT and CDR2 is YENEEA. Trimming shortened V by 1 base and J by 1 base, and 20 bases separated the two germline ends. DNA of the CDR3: TGTGCCAGCAGCTTAGCGTGGGGCCAAGACAGGAGGTCCTACAATGAGCAGTTCTTC. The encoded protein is CASSLAWGQDRRSYNEQFF.